This T cell receptor beta chain comes out of a study of blood T cell repertoires in COVID-19. Overall study: In each case, the material was cDNA or gDNA derived from T cells, B-cell-depleted T cells, or PBMCs.

This clone has more than one count but fewer than ten. Original methodology: Quantification of nucleated cells was approximated via reference gene primer amplification. Profiling relied on immunoSEQ multiplex PCR, and the TCRdb table lists in-frame clones only, not all of them. V, J and clone size reflect that table, while D and trimming were determined from the DNA. The sample holds 25,000 to 35,000 clones; 70% to 90% are singletons and the top ten take under 30%. The TCR comes from a human donor in a cohort sampled during active COVID-19. Sample: peripheral blood.

As DNA, the CDR3 is TGTGCCAGCAGCTTAGCGGGGGCTAAGGTCTATGGCTACACCTTC. This encodes CASSLAGAKVYGYTF. J is TRBJ1-2 and V is TRBV7-2; D may be TRBD1 (6 bases). Trimming removed 0 bases at V and 4 bases at J, with 12 bases between. This CDR3 region has 15 residues. Per the germline V gene, CDR1 is SGHTA and CDR2 is FQGNSA.